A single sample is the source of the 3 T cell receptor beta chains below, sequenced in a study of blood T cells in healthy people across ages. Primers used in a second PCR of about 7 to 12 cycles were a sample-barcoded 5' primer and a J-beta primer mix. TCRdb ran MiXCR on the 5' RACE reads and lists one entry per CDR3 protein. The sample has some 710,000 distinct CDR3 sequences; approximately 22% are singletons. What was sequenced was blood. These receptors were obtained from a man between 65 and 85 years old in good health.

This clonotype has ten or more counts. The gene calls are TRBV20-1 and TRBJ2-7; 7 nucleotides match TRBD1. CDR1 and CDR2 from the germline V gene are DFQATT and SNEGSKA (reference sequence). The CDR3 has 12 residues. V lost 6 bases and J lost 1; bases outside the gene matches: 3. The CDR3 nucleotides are TGCAGTGCCCCAGGGGGATCCTACGAGCAGTACGTC. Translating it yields CSAPGGSYEQYV.

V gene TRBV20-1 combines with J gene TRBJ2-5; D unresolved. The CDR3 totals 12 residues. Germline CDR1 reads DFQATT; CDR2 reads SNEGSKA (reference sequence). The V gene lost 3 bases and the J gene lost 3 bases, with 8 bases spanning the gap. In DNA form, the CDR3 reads TGCAGTGCTAGTGATGCCAAAGAGACCCAGTACTTC. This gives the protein CSASDAKETQYF.

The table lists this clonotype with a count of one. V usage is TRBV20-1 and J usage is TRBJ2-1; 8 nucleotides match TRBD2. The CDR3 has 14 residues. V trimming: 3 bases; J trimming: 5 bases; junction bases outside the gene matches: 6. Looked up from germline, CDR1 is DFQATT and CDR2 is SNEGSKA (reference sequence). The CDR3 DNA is TGCAGTGCTAGGGGGTTAGCGGGGAACAATGAGCAGTTCTTC. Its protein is CSARGLAGNNEQFF.